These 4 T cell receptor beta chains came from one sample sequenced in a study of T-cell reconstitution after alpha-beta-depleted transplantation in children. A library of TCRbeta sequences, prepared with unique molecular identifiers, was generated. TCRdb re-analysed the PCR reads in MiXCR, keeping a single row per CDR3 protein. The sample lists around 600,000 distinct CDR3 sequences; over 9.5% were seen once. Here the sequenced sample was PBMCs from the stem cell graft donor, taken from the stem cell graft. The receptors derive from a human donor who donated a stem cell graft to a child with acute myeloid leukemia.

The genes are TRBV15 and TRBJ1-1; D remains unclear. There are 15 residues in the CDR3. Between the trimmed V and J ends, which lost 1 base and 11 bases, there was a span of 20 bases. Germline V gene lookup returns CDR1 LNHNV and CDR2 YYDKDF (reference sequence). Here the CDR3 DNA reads TGTGCCACCAGCAGAGCACGGACGGCGATCGGGGAGGCTTTCTTT. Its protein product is CATSRARTAIGEAFF.

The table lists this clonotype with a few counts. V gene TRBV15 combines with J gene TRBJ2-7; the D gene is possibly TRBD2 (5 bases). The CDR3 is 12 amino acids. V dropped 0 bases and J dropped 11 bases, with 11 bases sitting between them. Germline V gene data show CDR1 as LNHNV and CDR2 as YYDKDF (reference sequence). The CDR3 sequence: CATSRDGEQEYF. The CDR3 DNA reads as TGTGCCACCAGCAGAGATGGGGAGCAGGAGTACTTC. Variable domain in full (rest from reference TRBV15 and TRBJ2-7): DAMVIQNPRYQVTQFGKPVTLSCSQTLNHNVMYWYQQKSSQAPKLLFHYYDKDFNNEADTPDNFQSRRPNTSFCFLDIRSPGLGDTAMYLCATSRDGEQEYFGPGTRLTVT.

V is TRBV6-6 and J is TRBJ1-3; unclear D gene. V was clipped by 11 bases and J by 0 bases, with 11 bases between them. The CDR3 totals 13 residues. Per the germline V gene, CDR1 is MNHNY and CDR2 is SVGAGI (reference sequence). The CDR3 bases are TGTGCCGTAAACCCATCCTCTGGAAACACCATATATTTT. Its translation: CAVNPSSGNTIYF.

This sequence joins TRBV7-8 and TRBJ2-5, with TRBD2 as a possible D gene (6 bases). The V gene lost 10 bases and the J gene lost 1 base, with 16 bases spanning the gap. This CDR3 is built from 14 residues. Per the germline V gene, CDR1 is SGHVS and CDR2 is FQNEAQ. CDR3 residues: CATELRAGQETQYF. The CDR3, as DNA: TGTGCCACCGAGCTCCGAGCGGGCCAAGAGACCCAGTACTTC.